A selection of T cell receptor beta chains follows, all from one sample in a study of CD8+CD57+ T cells in acquired aplastic anemia. MiXCR, run by TCRdb on the reads, gives a single entry per CDR3 protein. The sample carries under 500,000 distinct CDR3 sequences, approximately 33% recorded once. Sequenced: sorted CD4+, CD8+, or CD8+CD57+ T cells (not recorded which) from PBMCs. All receptors come from a human donor with aplastic anemia. CDR3s include the opening cysteine and the closing phenylalanine or tryptophan. Each record gives: clone size, J gene, V gene, D gene, CDR3 DNA, CDR3 protein. A D gene is named only where the DNA matches it firmly. Only some rows state a clone size, as once, few, many or a class for expanded clones.

once TRBJ1-2 TRBV29-1 . TGCAGCTGGGGGCAGGGGACCTATGGCTACACCTTC CSWGQGTYGYTF
. TRBJ1-2 TRBV4-2 . TGTACCAGCAGCCCAGGTTATGGCTACACCTTC CTSSPGYGYTF
many TRBJ1-1 TRBV7-6 TRBD1 TGTGCCAGCAGCGCGGACAGGGACACCATGAACACTGAAGCTTTCTTT CASSADRDTMNTEAFF
many TRBJ1-1 TRBV2 . TGTGCCAGCAGTCCCCAGGAGGGCGCTGAAGCTTTCTTT CASSPQEGAEAFF
. TRBJ1-1 TRBV12-3/TRBV12-4 . TGTGCCAGCAGTCCAGCCCCGGGCACTGAAGCTTTCTTT CASSPAPGTEAFF
. TRBJ1-5 TRBV5-6 TRBD1 TGTGCCAGCAGCTTGTTGGCCCAGGGGGCTCAGCAGCCCCAGCATTTT CASSLLAQGAQQPQHF
. TRBJ1-2 TRBV20-1 . TGCAGTGCTACAGCGGGGGGTGGCTACACCTTC CSATAGGGYTF
many TRBJ2-1 TRBV29-1 . TGCAGCGTTGGTATCGGGGGGCATACCTACAATGAGCAGTTCTTC CSVGIGGHTYNEQFF
few TRBJ1-2 TRBV15 . TGTGCCACCAGCAGCCCCCCGTTGTATGGCTACACCTTC CATSSPPLYGYTF
. TRBJ2-7 TRBV4-1 TRBD2 TGCGCCAGCAGCCAAGATAAGACTAGCGGGGGATCGGACGAGCAGTACTTC CASSQDKTSGGSDEQYF
few TRBJ2-7 TRBV7-9 . TGTGCCAGCAGCGTCAATCGGGAGCAGTACTTC CASSVNREQYF
many TRBJ2-1 TRBV7-7 . TGTGCTAGCAGCTTAGCGAGAGACAATGAGCAGTTCTTC CASSLARDNEQFF
many TRBJ1-2 TRBV20-1 TRBD1 TGCAGTGCTAGAGAGCCAGCGACAGGGAATCGTGGCTACACCTTC CSAREPATGNRGYTF
. TRBJ1-4 TRBV3-1 . TGTGCCAGCAGCCAAGAGCCGGGAGCTAAACTGTTTTTT CASSQEPGAKLFF
. TRBJ1-1 TRBV19 TRBD1 TGTGCCAGTAGTATCCGGGACAGGGAGGAACTGGCTTTCTTT CASSIRDREELAFF
. TRBJ2-6 TRBV19 . TGTGCCAGTAGTATTGGGGGAGGCTCTGGGGCCAACGTCCTGACTTTC CASSIGGGSGANVLTF
few TRBJ1-1 TRBV19 . TGTGCCAGTAGTGTTTCGGTTAGTCGGACTGAAGCTTTCTTT CASSVSVSRTEAFF
. TRBJ2-3 TRBV2 TRBD2 TGTGCCAGCAGTGAAATTGGGTCGGGAGGGCCAGATACGCAGTATTTT CASSEIGSGGPDTQYF
. TRBJ1-1 TRBV19 . TGTGCCAGTAGTCAGGTACACACTGAAGCTTTCTTT CASSQVHTEAFF
. TRBJ1-6 TRBV7-4 . TGTGCCAGCAGCTTGAATTCAGGCCTATATAATTCACCCCTCCACTTT CASSLNSGLYNSPLHF
. TRBJ2-5 TRBV29-1 TRBD1 TGCAGCGTTGAGGACAGGGTAAAGGAGACCCAGTACTTC CSVEDRVKETQYF
. TRBJ2-5 TRBV5-1 TRBD2 TGCGCCAGCAGCAGGGAGGGACTAGCGGGAGAGACCCAGTACTTC CASSREGLAGETQYF
. TRBJ1-1 TRBV7-2 . TGTGCCAGCAGGCGCGTGGGGAACACTGAAGCTTTCTTT CASRRVGNTEAFF
. TRBJ2-2 TRBV4-1 . TGCGCCAGCAGCCAAGATGGTATACCCGGGGACGCGAACACCGGGGAGCTGTTTTTT CASSQDGIPGDANTGELFF
many TRBJ1-5 TRBV10-2 TRBD1 TGCGCCAGCAGTGAATGGCCGACAGGGTTGGGTCGCAATCAGCCCCAGCATTTT CASSEWPTGLGRNQPQHF
. TRBJ1-1 TRBV7-9 . TGTGCCAGCAGCTCGGACGGGTTTGAAGCTTTCTTT CASSSDGFEAFF
. TRBJ1-6 TRBV7-9 TRBD1 TGTGCCAGCAGCCCCCCGGGACAGGGGATGAACTCACCCCTCCACTTT CASSPPGQGMNSPLHF
many TRBJ1-3 TRBV20-1 TRBD1 TGCAGTGCTAAAATGGACAGGGAGGGAAACACCATATATTTT CSAKMDREGNTIYF
few TRBJ2-3 TRBV13 . TGTGCCAGCAGCGTCGCGGCAGGCACAGATACGCAGTATTTT CASSVAAGTDTQYF
. TRBJ2-1 TRBV12-3/TRBV12-4 TRBD2 TGTGCCAGCAACCTTAGGGCTAGCGGGAGCGATGAGCAGTTCTTC CASNLRASGSDEQFF
. TRBJ2-5 TRBV4-2 . TGTGCCAGCAGCCAAGATGGGTACTTAGAGACCCAGTACTTC CASSQDGYLETQYF
few TRBJ1-5 TRBV28 . TGTGCCAGCAGGTCCAAGGAAGTGAATCATCAGCCCCAGCATTTT CASRSKEVNHQPQHF
. TRBJ2-5 TRBV7-8 TRBD2 TGTGCCAGCAGCCGGACTAGCGGGGTCCAAGAGACCCAGTACTTC CASSRTSGVQETQYF
many TRBJ2-7 TRBV14 . TGTGCCAGCAGCCAAACAGGGAAGGACTACGAGCAGTACTTC CASSQTGKDYEQYF
. TRBJ1-3 TRBV20-1 . TGCAGTGCTAGGGGACCTGGCTCTGGAAACACCATATATTTT CSARGPGSGNTIYF
. TRBJ1-5 TRBV19 TRBD1 TGTGCCAGTAGTATGGGGACAGGGGTCAATCAGCCCCAGCATTTT CASSMGTGVNQPQHF
. TRBJ1-2 TRBV28 . TGTGCCAGCACCTTAGTGGGAAACTATGGCTACACCTTC CASTLVGNYGYTF
. TRBJ1-6 TRBV7-3 TRBD1 TGTGCCAGCACCGCGGACAGGGGCTCCTATAATTCACCCCTCCACTTT CASTADRGSYNSPLHF
many TRBJ2-7 TRBV7-2 . TGTGCCAGCAGCTTAGTATTCGAGCAGTACTTC CASSLVFEQYF
. TRBJ1-3 TRBV6-1 . TGTGCCAGCAGTGAACATGGGAGGGCCCGAGCTGGAAACACCATATATTTT CASSEHGRARAGNTIYF
many TRBJ2-3 TRBV9 TRBD2 TGTGCCAGCAGCGTAGGATCGACTAGCGGGTACACAGATACGCAGTATTTT CASSVGSTSGYTDTQYF
many TRBJ1-3 TRBV19 . TGTGCCAGCCGTGCGTGGACGACTAGAAACACCATATATTTT CASRAWTTRNTIYF
. TRBJ2-2 TRBV19 . TGTGCCAGTAGTATCCTACAGCAAGGGGCGCTGGACACCGGGGAGCTGTTTTTT CASSILQQGALDTGELFF
many TRBJ2-3 TRBV4-3 . TGCGCCAGCAGCCCTAGACTAGGAGGTAGAGATACGCAGTATTTT CASSPRLGGRDTQYF
. TRBJ1-6 TRBV19 . TGTGCCAGTAGTATCGGTGGGTCCTACTCACCCCTCCACTTT CASSIGGSYSPLHF
many TRBJ1-1 TRBV7-2 . TGTGCCAGCAGCGTACAAACAGGGTTGGGCACTGAAGCTTTCTTT CASSVQTGLGTEAFF
. TRBJ2-2 TRBV24-1 . TGTGCCACCAGTGATTGGGGCGTGGCAGGGAACACCGGGGAGCTGTTTTTT CATSDWGVAGNTGELFF
many TRBJ1-1 TRBV6-2/TRBV6-3 . TGTGCCAGCAGAGAGGACGGGAACACTGAAGCTTTCTTT CASREDGNTEAFF
many TRBJ2-2 TRBV10-1 . TGCGCCAGCAGTGAGCGGGTAGCGGCGAACACCGGGGAGCTGTTTTTT CASSERVAANTGELFF
. TRBJ2-2 TRBV7-3 . TGTGCCAGACCTACGGGGTCGAACACCGGGGAGCTGTTTTTT CARPTGSNTGELFF
. TRBJ2-2 TRBV7-2 TRBD2 TGTGCCAGCAGCTCAGGACTAGCGGGGGTCGGGGAGCTGTTTTTT CASSSGLAGVGELFF
. TRBJ2-3 TRBV6-1 . TGTGCCAGCAGTGAAGCGGTTAGCACAGATACGCAGTATTTT CASSEAVSTDTQYF
few TRBJ2-7 TRBV11-1 . TGTGCCAGCAGCCAAGGAACCCGGGACTCCGCCTACGAGCAGTACTTC CASSQGTRDSAYEQYF
. TRBJ1-6 TRBV2 . TGTGCCAGCAGTGCAGGCGGATCACTCCTCCACTTT CASSAGGSLLHF
few TRBJ1-5 TRBV6-1 . TGTGCCAGCACCGGTGCAGGTCCTGACAGCAATCAGCCCCAGCATTTT CASTGAGPDSNQPQHF